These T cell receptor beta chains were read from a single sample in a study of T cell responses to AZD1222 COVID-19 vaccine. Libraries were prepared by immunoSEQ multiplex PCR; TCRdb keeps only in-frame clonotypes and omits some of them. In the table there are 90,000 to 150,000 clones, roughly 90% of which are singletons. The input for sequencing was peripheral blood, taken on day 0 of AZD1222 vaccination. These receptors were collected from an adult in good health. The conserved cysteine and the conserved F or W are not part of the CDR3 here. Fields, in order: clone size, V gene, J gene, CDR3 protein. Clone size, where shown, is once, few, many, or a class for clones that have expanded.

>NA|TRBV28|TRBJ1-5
ASSKQGWQPQH
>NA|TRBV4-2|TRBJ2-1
ASSQDVSGGAPNEQF
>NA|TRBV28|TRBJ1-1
ASTYLRGGRATEAF
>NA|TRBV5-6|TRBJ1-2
ASSLGGGYT
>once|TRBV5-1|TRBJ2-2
ASKGTGRTGELF
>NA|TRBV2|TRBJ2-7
ASTDISYEQY
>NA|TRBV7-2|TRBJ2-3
ASSLDAVGIDTQY
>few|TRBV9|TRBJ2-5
ASSVGTSGIGTQY
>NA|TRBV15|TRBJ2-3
ATSRDGAPVLTDTQY
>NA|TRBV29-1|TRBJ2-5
SVVTGVETQY
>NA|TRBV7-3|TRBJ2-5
ASSFDRAETQY
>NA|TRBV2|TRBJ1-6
ASKQNNSPLH
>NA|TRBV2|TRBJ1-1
ASMGETNTEAF
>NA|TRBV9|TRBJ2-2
ASSPARLWTGELF
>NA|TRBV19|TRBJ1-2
ASGASPGQGVFGYT
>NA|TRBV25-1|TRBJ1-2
ASSAHGGDGYT